Listed here are 29 T cell receptor beta chains from one sample, sequenced in a study of shared clonotypes between healthy human individuals. Positively selected for CCR7, the CD45RO-negative cells used as naive CD8 cells excluded terminally differentiated effector memory CD45RA+ cells. Assay: immunoSEQ multiplex PCR; the TCRdb copy retains only in-frame clones and omits some. The sample records around 2,000,000 clones, 85% to 95% being singletons. The sample was naive CD8+ T cells sorted from blood. These receptors were taken from a man aged 18 to 35 in good health.

This chain connects TRBV29-1 to TRBJ2-2, with D uncertain. V dropped 7 bases and J dropped 2 bases, with 11 bases sitting between them. Germline CDR1 reads SQVTM; CDR2 reads ANQGSEA. CDR3 length: 13 amino acids. The CDR3 nucleotides are TGCAGCGGTTCTCGGCCTAACACCGGGGAGCTGTTTTTT. Protein: CSGSRPNTGELFF.

Remarks on this clone: This same CDR3 is encoded by further DNA sequences in the sample. This chain links TRBV4-2 with TRBJ2-1; possible D gene TRBD2, 5 bases. Trimming took 0 bases from V and 4 from J, leaving 13 bases between them. This CDR3 is built from 16 residues. CDR1 and CDR2 (germline): LGHNA, YNFKEQ. The CDR3 DNA reads TGTGCCAGCAGCCAAGAGTCAGGAGGTTTTTACAATGAGCAGTTCTTC. It is translated as CASSQESGGFYNEQFF.

Written as DNA, the CDR3 is TGTGCCAGCAGCCCCTGGGGCAGCTACTACGAGCAGTACTTC. Translation gives CASSPWGSYYEQYF. This chain uses TRBV9 with TRBJ2-7, with a possible D match to TRBD1 (5 bases). Germline V CDR1 and CDR2: SGDLS, YYNGEE. V was shortened by 4 bases and J by 3 bases, with 14 bases between the two germline ends. The CDR3 spans 14 residues.

V gene TRBV29-1 combines with J gene TRBJ1-1, with TRBD1 identical over 10 bases. The J segment lost 0 bases and the V segment lost 7 bases, leaving 2 bases of the junction unmatched. Looked up from germline, CDR1 is SQVTM and CDR2 is ANQGSEA. The CDR3 runs to 13 residues. The DNA for the CDR3 is TGCAGCGAGGGACAGGGGATGAACACTGAAGCTTTCTTT. It translates to CSEGQGMNTEAFF. Variable domain in full (rest from reference TRBV29-1 and TRBJ1-1): SAVISQKPSRDICQRGTSLTIQCQVDSQVTMMFWYRQQPGQSLTLIATANQGSEATYESGFVIDKFPISRPNLTFSTLTVSNMSPEDSSIYLCSEGQGMNTEAFFGQGTRLTVV.

Remarks on this clone: The same CDR3 can be traced to other DNA sequences in this sample. V usage is TRBV27 and J usage is TRBJ2-7, with D maybe TRBD2 (6 bases). Germline V gives CDR1 MNHEY, CDR2 SMNVEV (reference sequence). The CDR3 runs 14 residues. V gave up 4 bases and J gave up 2 bases, with 12 bases separating them. CDR3 residues: CASSWGPGAYEQYF. CDR3 bases: TGTGCCAGCAGTTGGGGCCCGGGGGCCTACGAGCAGTACTTC.

This sequence joins TRBV13 and TRBJ2-3; possibly TRBD2 for D (5 bases). CDR1 and CDR2 from the germline V gene are PRHDT and FYEKMQ (reference sequence). V was clipped by 10 bases and J by 0 bases, with 14 bases between them. The CDR3 runs to 14 residues. CDR3 in amino acids: CATGLGGSTDTQYF. The CDR3, as DNA: TGTGCCACCGGTCTGGGCGGGAGCACAGATACGCAGTATTTT.

This chain uses TRBV5-4 with TRBJ1-1; D perhaps matches TRBD1 (5 bases). This CDR3 region has 16 residues. CDR1 and CDR2 (germline): SGHNT, YYREEE (reference sequence). V lost 0 bases to trimming and J lost 4 bases, with 16 bases between them. The CDR3 DNA reads as TGTGCCAGCAGCTTGGACGGGGAGGGCAGGGCCACTGAAGCTTTCTTT. The encoded protein is CASSLDGEGRATEAFF.

This rearrangement joins TRBV27 to TRBJ1-1; maybe TRBD1 (5 bases). Looked up from germline, CDR1 is MNHEY and CDR2 is SMNVEV (reference sequence). The CDR3 covers 14 residues. Trimming removed 1 base at V and 4 bases at J, with 10 bases between. This CDR3 reads CASSLYQGRTEAFF. CDR3 sequence (DNA): TGTGCCAGCAGTTTATATCAGGGACGCACTGAAGCTTTCTTT.

With respect to this clone: The identical CDR3 is also encoded by other nucleotide sequences in the sample. The chain couples TRBV28 to TRBJ1-1; D uncertain. Germline loops: CDR1 MDHEN, CDR2 SYDVKM. Trimming cost V 3 bases and J 1 base, with 6 bases left between them. This CDR3 contains 13 residues. In DNA form, the CDR3 reads TGTGCCAGCAGTTTCGGACGGAACACTGAAGCTTTCTTT. The encoded protein is CASSFGRNTEAFF.

The chain couples TRBV30 to TRBJ2-7; 7 nucleotides match TRBD2. V shed 4 bases and J 0 bases; nucleotides not matched to a gene: 6. The CDR3 length is 14 residues. Per germline, CDR1 GTSNPN and CDR2 SVGIG (reference sequence). The CDR3 DNA sequence: TGTGCCTGGATTAGGCGGGGGAGCTCCTACGAGCAGTACTTC. This translates into CAWIRRGSSYEQYF.

The table lists this clone with a few counts. V gene TRBV9 combines with J gene TRBJ2-7; possible D gene TRBD2, 6 bases. Trimming took off 0 bases at V and 3 bases at J, with 13 bases between the two ends. The V gene's germline CDR1 is SGDLS and CDR2 YYNGEE. The CDR3 is 15 amino acids. CDR3: CASSVGGGGFYEQYF. The CDR3 DNA sequence: TGTGCCAGCAGCGTAGGAGGCGGAGGGTTCTACGAGCAGTACTTC.

Of note for this clone: At the DNA level, this CDR3 is encoded by other sequences in the same sample as well. The chain combines TRBV9 with TRBJ2-2; 11 positions match TRBD1. Unmatched junction bases numbered 4, after V lost 5 bases and J lost 4 bases. Germline assignment: CDR1 SGDLS and CDR2 YYNGEE. This CDR3 spans 15 amino acids. The CDR3 nucleotides read TGTGCCAGCAGTCCGGGACAGGGGGTCACCGGGGAGCTGTTTTTT. It codes for CASSPGQGVTGELFF.

This clone was seen just once. The chain uses TRBV11-2 and TRBJ2-7; 11 bases line up with TRBD1. Germline trimming cut 1 base from V and 11 bases from J; bases unmatched to any gene: 1. This CDR3 contains 12 residues. Per the germline V gene, CDR1 is SGHAT and CDR2 is FQNNGV. The DNA of the CDR3 is TGTGCCAGCAGCTTAGGGACAGGGGGCGAGTACTTC. As protein: CASSLGTGGEYF.

The chain joins TRBV30 to TRBJ1-4; the D is unclear. Per germline, CDR1 GTSNPN and CDR2 SVGIG (reference sequence). V lost 5 bases, J lost 6 bases, and 10 bases lay in between. There are 12 residues in the CDR3. CDR3 coding DNA: TGTGCCTGGGCCCCGGGCCATGAAAAACTGTTTTTT. Residues: CAWAPGHEKLFF.

This sequence joins TRBV6-1 and TRBJ1-2; 9 bases fit TRBD1. Germline V lookup: CDR1 MNHNS, CDR2 SASEGT. The CDR3 spans 15 residues. After removal of 6 bases from V and 5 bases from J, the junction contained 10 bases not matched to a gene. The CDR3 DNA is TGTGCCAGCAGGGTCGGACAGGGGCCGGGGTATGGCTACACCTTC. Its protein product is CASRVGQGPGYGYTF.

The count of this clone is one. J is TRBJ2-2 and V is TRBV5-1, with a tentative D call TRBD2 (6 bases). V was cut by 0 bases and J by 10 bases, with 19 bases left in between. There are 16 residues in the CDR3. Germline V gene data show CDR1 as SGHRS and CDR2 as YFSETQ. CDR3 in DNA: TGCGCCAGCAGCTTGGAAGGAGGGGTTCCCTATGCGGAGCTGTTTTTT. Translating gives CASSLEGGVPYAELFF.

The gene calls are TRBV7-9 and TRBJ1-2; weak D call: TRBD1 (5 bases). CDR3 length: 14 residues. V gave up 1 base and J gave up 3 bases, with 9 bases separating them. The germline V gene encodes CDR1 SEHNR and CDR2 FQNEAQ (reference sequence). The CDR3 bases are TGTGCCAGCAGCTTAGAGGAGACAGACTATGGCTACACCTTC. It translates to CASSLEETDYGYTF. The full variable domain, in which reference TRBV7-9 and TRBJ1-2 provide the parts outside the CDR3, is DTGVSQNPRHKITKRGQNVTFRCDPISEHNRLYWYRQTLGQGPEFLTYFQNEAQLEKSRLLSDRFSAERPKGSFSTLEIQRTEQGDSAMYLCASSLEETDYGYTFGSGTRLTVV.

J is TRBJ1-3 and V is TRBV2; D perhaps matches TRBD1 (6 bases). V was cut by 3 bases and J by 3 bases, with 9 bases left in between. The CDR3 runs 14 residues. The germline V gene encodes CDR1 SNHLY and CDR2 FYNNEI. This CDR3 is CASSDNRVGNTIYF. The CDR3 nucleotides read TGTGCCAGCAGTGACAACAGGGTTGGAAACACCATATATTTT.

The V and J genes are TRBV4-1 and TRBJ1-2; 7 nucleotides line up with TRBD1. This CDR3 is built from 16 residues. Germline CDR1 is MGHRA and CDR2 is YSYEKL. J lost 4 bases, V lost 1 base, and 9 bases had no gene match. CDR3 in DNA: TGCGCCAGCAGCCAAGCTAACTCGGACAGGCCCTATGGCTACACCTTC. This encodes CASSQANSDRPYGYTF.

The DNA of the CDR3 is TGTGCCAGCAGCTTGGACAGCGGGACCAGCTCCTACAATGAGCAGTTCTTC. Translation: CASSLDSGTSSYNEQFF. The rearrangement joins TRBV5-4 to TRBJ2-1; 7 bases fit TRBD2. The CDR3 is made up of 17 amino acids. The germline V gene has CDR1 SGHNT and CDR2 YYREEE (reference sequence). The V gene end was trimmed by 0 bases and the J gene end by 0 bases; junction bases not matched to a gene: 6.

The chain combines TRBV29-1 with TRBJ2-3, with D uncertain. This CDR3 has 13 residues. V was trimmed by 4 bases and J by 0 bases, leaving 8 bases between them. CDR1 is SQVTM and CDR2 is ANQGSEA in the germline V gene. The DNA for the CDR3 is TGCAGCGTTGTTGCCGTTAGCACAGATACGCAGTATTTT. It specifies CSVVAVSTDTQYF.

A single count supports this clone. The chain uses TRBV7-9 and TRBJ2-3; D could derive from TRBD1 or TRBD2 (5 bases each). Germline values: CDR1 SEHNR, CDR2 FQNEAQ (reference sequence). V shed 11 bases and J shed 1 base, with 16 bases lying between them. This CDR3 contains 14 residues. This CDR3 is CAVDWGFGTDTQYF. As DNA, the CDR3 is TGTGCCGTCGATTGGGGGTTTGGCACAGATACGCAGTATTTT.

The V and J genes are TRBV11-2 and TRBJ2-7; 9 nucleotides align to TRBD1. The CDR3 has 16 amino acids. The J segment lost 3 bases and the V segment lost 2 bases, leaving 8 bases of the junction unmatched. Germline V lookup: CDR1 SGHAT, CDR2 FQNNGV. The DNA for the CDR3 is TGTGCCAGCAGCTTACATAGGACAGGGGCGCTCTACGAGCAGTACTTC. This translates into CASSLHRTGALYEQYF.

This chain links TRBV30 with TRBJ2-5; D unclear. The closer fit of TRBJ2-7 to the DNA end suggests the J call may be wrong. This CDR3 region has 11 residues. Germline V lookup: CDR1 GTSNPN, CDR2 SVGIG (reference sequence). DNA of the CDR3: TGTGCCTGGAGTCCCGACTACGAGCAGTACTTC. Its protein product is CAWSPDYEQYF.

CDR3 in amino acids: CASSDVTGELFF. The CDR3 DNA sequence: TGTGCCAGCTCAGATGTGACCGGGGAGCTGTTTTTT. The chain is built from TRBV18 and TRBJ2-2; no reliable D call. The CDR3 is made up of 12 amino acids. Deletions cut 5 bases from V and 5 bases from J, with 6 bases between. Germline CDR1 reads KGHSH; CDR2 reads LQKENI.

A note on this clone: The sample holds other DNA sequences that translate to the same CDR3. J is TRBJ2-1 and V is TRBV5-1, with TRBD2 identical over 7 bases. The CDR3 runs to 15 residues. The V segment lost 1 base and the J segment 4 bases; nucleotides outside the gene matches: 5. The germline gives CDR1 SGHRS, CDR2 YFSETQ. The CDR3 sequence is CASSLRLAEYNEQFF. CDR3 in DNA: TGCGCCAGCAGCTTGCGGCTAGCGGAATACAATGAGCAGTTCTTC.

Concerning this clone itself: The junction departs from the called germline gene at one end, perhaps through a read error. This chain joins TRBV7-9 and TRBJ2-3; no definite D call. The length of the CDR3 is 16 residues. CDR1 and CDR2 (germline): SEHNR, FQNEAQ (reference sequence). The CDR3 region is CASQPLGYRGTDTQYF. Written as DNA, the CDR3 is TGTGCCAGTCAACCTTTGGGTTATCGCGGCACGGATACGCAGTATTTT.

The V and J genes are TRBV4-3 and TRBJ2-7; perhaps TRBD1 as D (5 bases). V lost 3 bases to trimming and J lost 1 base, with 7 bases between them. Germline CDR1 and CDR2: LGHNA and YSLEER. This CDR3 is 13 amino acids long. The CDR3 reads CASSHRQSYEQYF. The CDR3 DNA reads TGCGCCAGCAGCCATAGACAGTCCTACGAGCAGTACTTC.

The chain links TRBV13 to TRBJ2-1, with no clear D. Trimming left V 5 bases short and J 9 bases short, with 20 bases between. This CDR3 has 15 amino acids. Per germline, CDR1 PRHDT and CDR2 FYEKMQ (reference sequence). In DNA, the CDR3 is TGTGCCAGCAGCGGTATACTGGGTTCGTTGGGTGAGCAGTTCTTC. Residues: CASSGILGSLGEQFF. Combining the CDR3 with reference TRBV13 and TRBJ2-1 gives the whole variable domain AAGVIQSPRHLIKEKRETATLKCYPIPRHDTVYWYQQGPGQDPQFLISFYEKMQSDKGSIPDRFSAQQFSDYHSELNMSSLELGDSALYFCASSGILGSLGEQFFGPGTRLTVL.